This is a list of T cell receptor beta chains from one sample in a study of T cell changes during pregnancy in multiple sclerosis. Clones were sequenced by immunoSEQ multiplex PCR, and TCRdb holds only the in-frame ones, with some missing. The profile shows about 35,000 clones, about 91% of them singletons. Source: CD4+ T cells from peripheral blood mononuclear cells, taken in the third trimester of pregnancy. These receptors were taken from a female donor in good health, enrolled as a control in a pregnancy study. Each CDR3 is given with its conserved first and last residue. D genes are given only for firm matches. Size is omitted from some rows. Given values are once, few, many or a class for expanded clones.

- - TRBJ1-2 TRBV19 CASSSDSTRYGYTF TGTGCCAGTAGCTCGGACAGTACGAGGTATGGCTACACCTTC
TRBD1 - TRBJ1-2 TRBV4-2 CASSKTSGTGYGYTF TGTGCCAGCAGCAAAACGTCCGGGACAGGCTATGGCTACACCTTC
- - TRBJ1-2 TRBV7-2 CASSLIPGDGYTF TGTGCCAGCAGCTTAATACCGGGAGATGGCTACACCTTC
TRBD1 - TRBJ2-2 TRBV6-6 CASEGQGFTGELFF TGTGCTTCCGAGGGACAGGGGTTCACCGGGGAGCTGTTTTTT
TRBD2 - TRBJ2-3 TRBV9 CASSSPPRGSDTQYF TGTGCCAGCAGCTCACCCCCGCGGGGGTCAGATACGCAGTATTTT
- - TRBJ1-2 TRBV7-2 CASSLAPESYGYTF TGTGCCAGCAGCTTAGCTCCAGAAAGCTATGGCTACACCTTC
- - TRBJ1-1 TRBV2 CASSEQGQGTEAFF TGTGCCAGCAGTGAACAGGGTCAGGGCACTGAAGCTTTCTTT
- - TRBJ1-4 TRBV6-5 CASYEGNREGKLFF TGTGCCAGTTATGAAGGGAACAGGGAAGGAAAACTGTTTTTT
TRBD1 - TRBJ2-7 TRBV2 CASRGQGAYEQYF TGTGCCAGCAGGGGACAGGGGGCCTACGAGCAGTACTTC
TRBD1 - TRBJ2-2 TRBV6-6 CASNRGRNTGELFF TGTGCCAGTAACAGGGGGCGGAACACCGGGGAGCTGTTTTTT
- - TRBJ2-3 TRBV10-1 CARPQGDTDTQYF TGCGCCAGACCCCAAGGGGACACAGATACGCAGTATTTT
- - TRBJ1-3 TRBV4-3 CASSQDHAGSSGNTIYF TGCGCCAGCAGCCAAGATCACGCAGGAAGCTCTGGAAACACCATATATTTT
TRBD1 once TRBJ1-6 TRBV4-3 CASSRQGPPLHF TGCGCCAGCAGCCGACAGGGTCCACCCCTCCACTTT
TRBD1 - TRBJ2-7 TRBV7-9 CASSSDRGRQYF TGTGCCAGCAGCTCCGACAGGGGCAGGCAGTACTTC
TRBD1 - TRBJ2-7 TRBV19 CASSPTRDRGLYEQYF TGTGCCAGTAGCCCTACCCGGGACAGGGGTCTCTACGAGCAGTACTTC
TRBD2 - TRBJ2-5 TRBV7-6 CASSLGASGGALETQYF TGTGCCAGCAGCTTAGGAGCTAGCGGGGGGGCTCTAGAGACCCAGTACTTC
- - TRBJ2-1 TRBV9 CASSSRGGRENEQFF TGTGCCAGCAGCTCAAGGGGGGGGCGGGAGAATGAGCAGTTCTTC
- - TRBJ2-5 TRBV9 CASSVVREETQYF TGTGCCAGCAGCGTAGTCAGGGAAGAGACCCAGTACTTC
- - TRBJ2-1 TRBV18 CASSPSRGDEQFF TGTGCCAGCTCACCCTCTAGGGGCGATGAGCAGTTCTTC
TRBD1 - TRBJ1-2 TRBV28 CASSYRDREGKKTF TGTGCCAGCAGTTACCGGGACAGGGAAGGGAAAAAAACCTTC
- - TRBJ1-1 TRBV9 CASSVGPGGGTEAFF TGTGCCAGCAGCGTTGGGCCTGGCGGGGGCACTGAAGCTTTCTTT
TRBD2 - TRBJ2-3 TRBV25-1 CASSESRGGTDTQYF TGTGCCAGCAGTGAATCTCGCGGGGGGACGGATACGCAGTATTTT
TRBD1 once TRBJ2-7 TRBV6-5 CASSDTDRGKRQYF TGTGCCAGCAGTGACACGGACAGGGGGAAGAGGCAGTACTTC
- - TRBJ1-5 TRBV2 CASSGLRTRDQPQHF TGTGCCAGCAGTGGGTTGCGGACGAGGGATCAGCCCCAGCATTTT
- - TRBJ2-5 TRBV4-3 CASSPRGGVRETQYF TGCGCCAGCAGCCCACGGGGCGGGGTCAGGGAGACCCAGTACTTC
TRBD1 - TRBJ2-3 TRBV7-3 CASSKDRGRDTQYF TGTGCCAGCAGCAAGGACAGGGGGCGAGATACGCAGTATTTT
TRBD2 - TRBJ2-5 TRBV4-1 CASSQGTSGGAKETQYF TGCGCCAGCAGCCAAGGGACTAGCGGGGGGGCTAAAGAGACCCAGTACTTC
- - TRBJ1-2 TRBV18 CASSSGLEYGYTF TGTGCCAGCTCATCCGGCCTGGAGTATGGCTACACCTTC
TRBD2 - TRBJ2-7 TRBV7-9 CASSLAPGGVSYEQYF TGTGCCAGCAGCTTAGCCCCGGGGGGGGTCTCCTACGAGCAGTACTTC
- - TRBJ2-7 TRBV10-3 CAISPESYEQYF TGTGCCATCAGCCCAGAATCCTACGAGCAGTACTTC
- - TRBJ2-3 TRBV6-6 CASSLQLSTDTQYF TGTGCCAGCAGCCTACAGCTTAGCACAGATACGCAGTATTTT
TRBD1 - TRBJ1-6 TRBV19 CASSGTDRGVSPLHF TGTGCCAGTAGTGGGACTGACAGGGGGGTTTCACCCCTCCACTTT
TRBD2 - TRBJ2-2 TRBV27 CASSSNLAGNTGELFF TGTGCCAGCAGTTCCAATCTAGCGGGGAACACCGGGGAGCTGTTTTTT
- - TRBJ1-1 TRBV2 CASTRGGTEAFF TGTGCCAGCACCAGGGGAGGGACTGAAGCTTTCTTT
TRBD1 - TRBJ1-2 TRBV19 CASSRGQYGYTF TGTGCCAGTAGCAGGGGGCAATATGGCTACACCTTC
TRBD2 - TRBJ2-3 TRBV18 CASSPPVLAGGTILTDTQYF TGTGCCAGCTCACCACCGGTACTAGCGGGGGGCACTATCCTAACAGATACGCAGTATTTT
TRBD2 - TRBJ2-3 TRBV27 CASSLSASGGYTDTQYF TGTGCCAGCAGTTTATCGGCTAGCGGGGGATACACAGATACGCAGTATTTT
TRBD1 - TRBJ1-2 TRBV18 CASSPRGTANYGYTF TGTGCCAGCTCACCCCGGGGGACAGCTAACTATGGCTACACCTTC
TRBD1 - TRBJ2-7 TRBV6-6 CASRRVGTGLYEQYF TGTGCCAGCAGACGCGTCGGGACAGGTCTCTACGAGCAGTACTTC
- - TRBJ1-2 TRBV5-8 CASRDRRAIWGYTF TGTGCCAGCAGGGATCGGAGGGCCATCTGGGGCTACACCTTC
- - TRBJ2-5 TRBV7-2 CASSLAFGSGQETQYF TGTGCCAGCAGCTTAGCTTTTGGGAGCGGTCAAGAGACCCAGTACTTC
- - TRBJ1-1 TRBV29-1 CSVAQGVLAFF TGCAGCGTTGCTCAAGGGGTATTAGCTTTCTTT
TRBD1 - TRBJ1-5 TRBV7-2 CASSWTGGNQPQHF TGTGCCAGCAGCTGGACAGGAGGCAATCAGCCCCAGCATTTT
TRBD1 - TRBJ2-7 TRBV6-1 CASSVAGTGELSYEQYF TGTGCCAGCAGTGTCGCTGGGACAGGGGAATTATCCTACGAGCAGTACTTC
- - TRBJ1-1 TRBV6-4 CASRMAAGTEAFF TGTGCCAGCAGGATGGCCGCAGGGACTGAAGCTTTCTTT
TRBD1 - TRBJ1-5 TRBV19 CASSDRVVQPQHF TGTGCCAGTAGCGACAGGGTTGTGCAGCCCCAGCATTTT
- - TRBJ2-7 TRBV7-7 CASSSDRSSYEQYF TGTGCTAGCAGCTCCGACAGGAGTTCCTACGAGCAGTACTTC
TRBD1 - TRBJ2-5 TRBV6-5 CASRGGRETQYF TGTGCCAGCAGAGGGGGCAGAGAGACCCAGTACTTC
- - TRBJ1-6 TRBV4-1 CASSQDKGVISNSPLHF TGCGCCAGCAGCCAAGATAAGGGGGTGATTTCTAATTCACCCCTCCACTTT
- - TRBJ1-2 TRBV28 CASRTAPRGYTF TGTGCCAGCAGGACAGCCCCGAGGGGCTACACCTTC
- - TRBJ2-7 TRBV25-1 CASRPGNYEQYF TGTGCCAGCAGACCGGGAAACTACGAGCAGTACTTC
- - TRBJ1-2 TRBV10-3 CAISEAGVSPYGYTF TGTGCCATCAGTGAAGCGGGTGTGTCGCCCTATGGCTACACCTTC
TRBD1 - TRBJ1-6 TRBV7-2 CASSATGADSPLHF TGTGCCAGCAGCGCAACAGGGGCTGATTCACCCCTCCACTTT
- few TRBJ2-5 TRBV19 CASSSSLQETQYF TGTGCCAGTAGTAGTAGTCTCCAAGAGACCCAGTACTTC
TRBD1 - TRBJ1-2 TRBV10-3 CAIRTGGASNYGYTF TGTGCCATCAGGACAGGGGGAGCCTCTAACTATGGCTACACCTTC
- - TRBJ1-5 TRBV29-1 CSVRGGRNQPQHF TGCAGCGTTCGGGGGGGCAGGAATCAGCCCCAGCATTTT
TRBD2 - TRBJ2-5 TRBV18 CASSPPGLAGGIETQYF TGTGCCAGCTCACCACCGGGACTAGCGGGGGGAATAGAGACCCAGTACTTC
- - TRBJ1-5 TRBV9 CASSVEDRDQPQHF TGTGCCAGCAGCGTAGAGGACAGAGATCAGCCCCAGCATTTT